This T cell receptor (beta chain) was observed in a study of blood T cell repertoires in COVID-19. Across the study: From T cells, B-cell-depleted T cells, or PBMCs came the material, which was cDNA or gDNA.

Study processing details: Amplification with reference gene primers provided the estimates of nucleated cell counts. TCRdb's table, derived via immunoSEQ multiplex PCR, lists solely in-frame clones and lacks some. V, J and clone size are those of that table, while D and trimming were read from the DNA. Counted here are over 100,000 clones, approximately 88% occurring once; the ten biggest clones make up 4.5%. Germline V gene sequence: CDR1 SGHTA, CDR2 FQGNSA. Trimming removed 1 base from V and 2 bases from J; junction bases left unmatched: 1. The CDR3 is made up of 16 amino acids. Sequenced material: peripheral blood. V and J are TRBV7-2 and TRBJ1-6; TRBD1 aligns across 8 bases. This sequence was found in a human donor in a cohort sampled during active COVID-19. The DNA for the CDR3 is TGTGCCAGCAGCTTAGAGGACAGGGCCTATAATTCACCCCTCCACTTT. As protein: CASSLEDRAYNSPLHF.